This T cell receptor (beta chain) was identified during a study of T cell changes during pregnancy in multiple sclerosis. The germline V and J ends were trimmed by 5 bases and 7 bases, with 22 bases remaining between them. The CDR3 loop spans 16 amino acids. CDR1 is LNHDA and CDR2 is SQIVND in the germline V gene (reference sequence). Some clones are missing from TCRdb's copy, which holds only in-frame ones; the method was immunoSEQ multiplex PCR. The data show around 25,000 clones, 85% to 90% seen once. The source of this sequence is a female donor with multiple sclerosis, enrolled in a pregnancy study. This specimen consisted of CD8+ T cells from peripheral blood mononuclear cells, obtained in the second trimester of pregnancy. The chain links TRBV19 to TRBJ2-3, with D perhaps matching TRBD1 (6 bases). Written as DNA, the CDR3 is TGTGCCAGTAGTTTTCAGGGACATGGTCTGGTAAATACGCAGTATTTT. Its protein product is CASSFQGHGLVNTQYF.